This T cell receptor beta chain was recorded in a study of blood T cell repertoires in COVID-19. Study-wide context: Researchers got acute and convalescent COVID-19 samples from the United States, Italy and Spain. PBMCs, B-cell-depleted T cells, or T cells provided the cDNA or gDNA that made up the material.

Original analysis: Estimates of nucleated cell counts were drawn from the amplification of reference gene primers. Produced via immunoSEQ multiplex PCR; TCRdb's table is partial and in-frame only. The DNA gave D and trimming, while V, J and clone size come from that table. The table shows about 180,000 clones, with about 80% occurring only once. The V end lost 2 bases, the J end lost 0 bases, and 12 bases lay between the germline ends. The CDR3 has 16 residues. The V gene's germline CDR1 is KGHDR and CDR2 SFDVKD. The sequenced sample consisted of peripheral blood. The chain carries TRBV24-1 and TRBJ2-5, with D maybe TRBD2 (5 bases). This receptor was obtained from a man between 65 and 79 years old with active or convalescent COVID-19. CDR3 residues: CATSDSRYGDQETQYF. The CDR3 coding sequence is TGTGCCACCAGTGATTCCAGGTACGGGGACCAAGAGACCCAGTACTTC.